This T cell receptor (beta chain) comes out of a study of blood T cell repertoires in COVID-19. V lost 5 bases and J lost 4; bases outside the gene matches: 6. Per the germline V gene, CDR1 is LGHNA and CDR2 is YSLEER. This CDR3 has 15 amino acids. Per the authors' pipeline: Researchers report that nucleated cell counts were estimated from reference gene primer amplification. The assay was immunoSEQ multiplex PCR, and TCRdb's table has in-frame clones only and misses some. The V and J calls and the clone size are those of that table, but D and trimming were determined from the DNA. The repertoire holds roughly 140,000 clones, 65% to 90% seen once, with more than 3% in the top ten.

V is TRBV4-3 and J is TRBJ2-1; TRBD1 matches 9 bases. Input material: peripheral blood. The sequence derives from a man between 65 and 80 years old with acute or convalescent COVID-19. The CDR3: CASSSRDRVYNEQFF. The CDR3 DNA reads as TGCGCCAGCAGCAGCCGGGACAGGGTGTACAATGAGCAGTTCTTC.